This T cell receptor beta chain was profiled in a study of blood T cell repertoires in COVID-19 (dated by TCRdb to 2019 to 2021). Background for the entire study: Samples covering the acute and convalescent phases of COVID-19 were provided by collaborators in the United States, Italy and Spain. The material from the prospective study consisted of cDNA or gDNA derived from T cells, B-cell-depleted T cells, or PBMCs. The dataset comprised deeply sampled blood TCRbeta repertoires from subjects exposed to, actively infected with, or recovered from COVID-19. The repertoires were released in a freely available public database intended as a resource for research on the immune response to SARS-CoV-2. The samples were drawn from two sources: the first 160 participants of the ongoing ImmuneRACE study, and some 1,300 subjects contributed by 6 global collaborators. Nearly every sample came with metadata listing a de-identified subject ID, COVID-19 status, age in years and sex. HLA class I and class II types, where available, came from metadata supplied by the sample provider rather than from assay-based typing. Points the paper makes about the study in general: How much clinical and demographic metadata was included differed by source and by participant, and the metadata was provided uncurated.

The collaborating institutions used their own protocols to collect whole blood in K2EDTA tubes. For TCRbeta analysis, collaborator samples were shipped as frozen whole blood, as isolated PBMCs, or as DNA extracted from either sample type. The immunoSEQ Assay, a bias-controlled multiplex PCR, was used to amplify TCRbeta CDR3 regions from genomic DNA. Turning to the authors' computational methods: Nucleated cell counts per sample were estimated from amplification of reference gene primers within the assay. To quantify the absolute abundance of each unique TCRbeta CDR3 rearrangement, sequence reads were collapsed and filtered. For each sample, productive Simpson clonality was calculated as the square root of Simpson's diversity index over productive rearrangements. The table was pulled from immuneACCESS by TCRdb, which kept in-frame rearrangements only. Such tables lose some clones; where checked, under half of the loss comes from unresolved V genes, and the rest has no known cause. V and J calls and clone size are given by that table; D and trimming were obtained from the DNA. For this sample the table gives tens of thousands of clones, of which around 80% were detected only once. 7% to 9.5% of the sample goes to the ten largest clones.

Measured from the cysteine to the phenylalanine, the CDR3 is 14 residues long. The DNA shown is the 42-base CDR3, in frame from base 1. According to the germline V gene (reference sequence), CDR1 reads LNHDA and CDR2 reads SQIVND. V is cut by 4 bases and J by 11 bases, and the space between the germline ends is 18 bases. This clone turned up a few times. This clone's antigen is unknown. No base-level quality is on record; no much larger clone is a single base apart. Sequenced sample: peripheral blood. This receptor was obtained from a human donor in a cohort sampled during active COVID-19. The chain couples TRBV19 to TRBJ1-5, with a tentative D gene TRBD1 over 5 matching bases. The sequenced DNA: TGTGCCAGTAGTACCCCACGGGGGAGAGGGACCCAGCATTTT. Its coded protein is CASSTPRGRGTQHF.